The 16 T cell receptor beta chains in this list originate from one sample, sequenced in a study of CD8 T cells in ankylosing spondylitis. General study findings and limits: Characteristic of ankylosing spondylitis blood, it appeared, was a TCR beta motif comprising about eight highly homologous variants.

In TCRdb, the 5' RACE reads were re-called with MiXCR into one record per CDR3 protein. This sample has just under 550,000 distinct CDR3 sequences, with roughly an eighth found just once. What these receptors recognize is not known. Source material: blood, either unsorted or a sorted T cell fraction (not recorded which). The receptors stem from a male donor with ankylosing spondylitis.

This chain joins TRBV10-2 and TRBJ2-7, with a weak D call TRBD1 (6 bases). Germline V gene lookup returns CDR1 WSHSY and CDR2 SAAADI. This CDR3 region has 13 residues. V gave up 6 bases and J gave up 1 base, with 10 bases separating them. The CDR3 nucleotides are TGCGCCAGCAGCCACGACAGGTCCTACGAGCAGTACGTC. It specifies CASSHDRSYEQYV.

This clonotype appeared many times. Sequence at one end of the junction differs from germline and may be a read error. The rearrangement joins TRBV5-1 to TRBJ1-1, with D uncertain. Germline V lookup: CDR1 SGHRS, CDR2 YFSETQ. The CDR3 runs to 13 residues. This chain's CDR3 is CASSLVGDTEAFF. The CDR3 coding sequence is TGTGCCAGCAGTTTAGTTGGGGATACTGAAGCTTTCTTT.

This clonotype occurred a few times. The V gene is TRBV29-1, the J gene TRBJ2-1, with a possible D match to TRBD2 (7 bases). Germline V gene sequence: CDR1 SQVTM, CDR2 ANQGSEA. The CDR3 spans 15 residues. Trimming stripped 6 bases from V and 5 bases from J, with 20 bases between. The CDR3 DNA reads TGCAGCGTGGGAGGGGGAGCGGGTAACCACAATGAGCAGTTCTTC. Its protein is CSVGGGAGNHNEQFF.

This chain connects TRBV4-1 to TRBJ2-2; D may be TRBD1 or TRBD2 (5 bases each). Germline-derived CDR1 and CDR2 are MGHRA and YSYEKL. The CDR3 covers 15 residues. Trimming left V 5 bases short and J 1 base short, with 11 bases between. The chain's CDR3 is CASSSPGGNTGELFF. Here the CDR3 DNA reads TGCGCCAGCAGCTCCCCTGGGGGGAACACCGGGGAGCTGTTTTTT.

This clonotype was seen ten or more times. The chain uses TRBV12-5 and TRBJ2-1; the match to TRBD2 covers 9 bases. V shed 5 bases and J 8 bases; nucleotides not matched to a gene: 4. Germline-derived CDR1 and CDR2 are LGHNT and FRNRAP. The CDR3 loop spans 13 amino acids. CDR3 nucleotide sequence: TGTGCTAGTGGTCGAGCGGGAGGTGATGAGCAGTTCTTC. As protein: CASGRAGGDEQFF. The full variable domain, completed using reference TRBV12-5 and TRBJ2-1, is DARVTQTPRHKVTEMGQEVTMRCQPILGHNTVFWYRQTMMQGLELLAYFRNRAPLDDSGMPKDRFSAEMPDATLATLKIQPSEPRDSAVYFCASGRAGGDEQFFGPGTRLTVL.

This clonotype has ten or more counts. The CDR3, as DNA: TGTGCCACCAGTGATTCCAGCGTGGTGCCTTTCACAGATACGCAGTATTTT. Its protein is CATSDSSVVPFTDTQYF. J is TRBJ2-3 and V is TRBV24-1; no firm D call. The CDR3 runs 17 residues. CDR1 is KGHDR, CDR2 SFDVKD, per germline. V was shortened by 2 bases and J by 2 bases, with 16 bases between the two germline ends.

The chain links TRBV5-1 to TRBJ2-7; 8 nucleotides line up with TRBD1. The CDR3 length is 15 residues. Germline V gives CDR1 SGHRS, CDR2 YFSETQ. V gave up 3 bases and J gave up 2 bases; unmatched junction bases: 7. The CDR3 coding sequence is TGCGCCAGCAGCTCCCGGACAGGGAAGGCCTACGAGCAGTACTTC. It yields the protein CASSSRTGKAYEQYF.

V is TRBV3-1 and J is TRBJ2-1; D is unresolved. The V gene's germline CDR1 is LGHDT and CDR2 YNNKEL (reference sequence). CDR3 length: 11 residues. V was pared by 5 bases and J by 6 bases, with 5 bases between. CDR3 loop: CASSGVNEQFF. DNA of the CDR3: TGTGCCAGCAGCGGGGTCAATGAGCAGTTCTTC.

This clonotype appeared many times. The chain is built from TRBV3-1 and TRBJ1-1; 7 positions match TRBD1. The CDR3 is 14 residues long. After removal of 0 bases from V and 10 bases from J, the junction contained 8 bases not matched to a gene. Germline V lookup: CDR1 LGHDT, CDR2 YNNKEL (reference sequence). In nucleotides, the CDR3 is TGTGCCAGCAGCCAAGAAGAAGGGGGCAAAATAGCTTTCTTT. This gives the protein CASSQEEGGKIAFF.

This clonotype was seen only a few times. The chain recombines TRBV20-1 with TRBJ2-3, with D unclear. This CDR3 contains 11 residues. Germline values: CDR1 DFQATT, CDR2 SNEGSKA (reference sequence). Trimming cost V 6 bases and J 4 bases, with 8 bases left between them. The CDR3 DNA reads TGCAGTGCCAGCCGAGCAGATACGCAGTATTTT. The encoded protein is CSASRADTQYF.

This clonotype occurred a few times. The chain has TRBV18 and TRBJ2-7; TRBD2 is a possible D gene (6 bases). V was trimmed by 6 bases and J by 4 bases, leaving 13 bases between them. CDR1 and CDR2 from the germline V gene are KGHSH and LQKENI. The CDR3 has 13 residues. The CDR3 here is CASSLTGGYEQYF. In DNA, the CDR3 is TGTGCCAGCTCCCTCACCGGAGGGTACGAGCAGTACTTC.

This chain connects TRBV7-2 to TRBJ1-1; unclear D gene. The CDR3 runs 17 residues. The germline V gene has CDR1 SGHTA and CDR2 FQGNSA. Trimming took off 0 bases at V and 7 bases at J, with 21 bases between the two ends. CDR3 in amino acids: CASSLAPVAQVPFEAFF. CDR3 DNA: TGTGCCAGCAGCTTAGCCCCCGTAGCTCAGGTCCCCTTTGAAGCTTTCTTT.

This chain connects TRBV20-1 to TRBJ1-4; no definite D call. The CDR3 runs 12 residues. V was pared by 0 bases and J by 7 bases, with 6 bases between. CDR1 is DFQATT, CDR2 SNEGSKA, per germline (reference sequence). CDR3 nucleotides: TGCAGTGCTAGAGAGGGTCCTGAAAAACTGTTTTTT. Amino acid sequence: CSAREGPEKLFF.

The CDR3 reads CASSQPGQGVYEQYF. In DNA, the CDR3 is TGTGCCAGCAGCCAACCGGGACAGGGGGTTTACGAGCAGTACTTC. The rearrangement links TRBV14 to TRBJ2-7; 11 bases align to TRBD1. The CDR3 loop spans 15 amino acids. The J segment lost 4 bases and the V segment lost 2 bases, leaving 4 bases of the junction unmatched. Germline V CDR1 and CDR2: SGHDN, FVKESK.

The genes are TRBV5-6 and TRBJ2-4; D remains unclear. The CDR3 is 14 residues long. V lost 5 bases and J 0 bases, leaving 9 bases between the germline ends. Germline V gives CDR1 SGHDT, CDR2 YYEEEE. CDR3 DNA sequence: TGTGCCAGCAGTTCAAGAATAGCCAAAAACATTCAGTACTTC. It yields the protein CASSSRIAKNIQYF.

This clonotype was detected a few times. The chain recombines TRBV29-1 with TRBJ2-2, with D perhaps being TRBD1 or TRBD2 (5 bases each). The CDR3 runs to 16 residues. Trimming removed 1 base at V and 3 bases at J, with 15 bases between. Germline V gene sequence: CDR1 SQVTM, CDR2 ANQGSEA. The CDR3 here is CSVEVAGSSYTGELFF. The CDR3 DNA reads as TGCAGCGTTGAAGTGGCAGGGAGTTCATACACCGGGGAGCTGTTTTTT.